One sample yielded the 27 T cell receptor beta chains listed below, sequenced in a study of beta chain features in type 1 diabetes. Findings and limits, study-wide: Type 1 diabetes patients had moderately but significantly shorter TCRB CDR3s in all four CD4+ subsets.

These receptors' targets are unknown. All of the isolated RNA was reverse transcribed, so expressed TCRB transcripts were sequenced. Clones were read by immunoSEQ multiplex PCR, and TCRdb kept only the in-frame ones, dropping some. In the table there are a few hundred thousand clones, over 9.5% of which are singletons. The sequenced sample consisted of naive CD4+ T cells from blood. The receptors were gathered from a woman aged 18 to 35 with type 1 diabetes.

The chain uses TRBV30 and TRBJ2-7, with 7 nucleotides matching TRBD1. The CDR3 contains 15 residues. V shed 5 bases and J 3 bases; nucleotides not matched to a gene: 13. Germline V gives CDR1 GTSNPN, CDR2 SVGIG (reference sequence). CDR3 DNA sequence: TGTGCCTGGGGGTCCGAGCTGGGACAGCACTACGAGCAGTACTTC. This translates into CAWGSELGQHYEQYF.

The chain joins TRBV30 to TRBJ1-5; D possibly corresponds to TRBD1 (6 bases). The CDR3 extends over 13 amino acids. The V gene lost 0 bases and the J gene lost 5 bases, with 8 bases spanning the gap. CDR1 is GTSNPN and CDR2 is SVGIG in the germline V gene (reference sequence). CDR3: CAWSVRQDQPQHF. In DNA, the CDR3 is TGTGCCTGGAGTGTACGACAGGATCAGCCCCAGCATTTT.

This clone came up a few times. This rearrangement joins TRBV7-3 to TRBJ1-2; 9 bases fit TRBD1. CDR1 is SGHTA and CDR2 is FQGTGA in the germline V gene. V was clipped by 6 bases and J by 4 bases; unmatched bases: 6. The CDR3 totals 14 residues. The CDR3 bases are TGTGCCAGCAGTACAGGGGGCAGTGTCTATGGCTACACCTTC. Translation: CASSTGGSVYGYTF.

The table lists this clone with a few counts. The chain links TRBV29-1 to TRBJ2-5; no reliable D call. Trimming left V 7 bases short and J 5 bases short, with 14 bases between. In germline, CDR1 is SQVTM, CDR2 ANQGSEA. The CDR3 is 12 residues long. The CDR3 nucleotides are TGCAGCGCCGCCCGACCGGAGGAGACCCAGTACTTC. Encoded protein: CSAARPEETQYF.

The chain carries TRBV7-2 and TRBJ1-3; D is undetermined. CDR3 length: 11 amino acids. Germline V gene lookup returns CDR1 SGHTA and CDR2 FQGNSA. Between the trimmed V and J ends, which lost 1 base and 11 bases, there was a span of 6 bases. In nucleotides, the CDR3 is TGTGCCAGCAGCTTAGTTGGGCCCATATATTTT. Its translation is CASSLVGPIYF.

This rearrangement joins TRBV4-3 to TRBJ2-3; weak D call: TRBD1 (5 bases). Germline-derived CDR1 and CDR2 are LGHNA and YSLEER. The CDR3 extends over 17 amino acids. Trimming left V 0 bases short and J 2 bases short, with 15 bases between. CDR3 in DNA: TGCGCCAGCAGCCAAGAATGGGGCCAACCCTCCACAGATACGCAGTATTTT. Its translation: CASSQEWGQPSTDTQYF.

This clone was detected a few times. The chain is built from TRBV29-1 and TRBJ2-7, with D perhaps TRBD2 (6 bases). Germline V CDR1 and CDR2: SQVTM, ANQGSEA. The germline V and J ends were trimmed by 7 bases and 3 bases, with 16 bases remaining between them. The CDR3 consists of 13 residues. The CDR3 DNA reads as TGCAGCGCTGGGTCAGCGGGCGGCTACGAGCAGTACTTC. It specifies CSAGSAGGYEQYF.

CDR3 DNA: TGTGCCAGCAGTTCCGGACGGAGGGAGACCCAGTACTTC. Amino acid sequence: CASSSGRRETQYF. The chain has TRBV6-1 and TRBJ2-5; D might be TRBD2 (5 bases). The germline V gene has CDR1 MNHNS and CDR2 SASEGT. This CDR3 is built from 13 residues. V lost 5 bases and J lost 5, with 12 bases in between.

To note about this clone: One end of the junction fails to match germline, which may point to a read error. The rearrangement uses TRBV7-7 and TRBJ2-2; possible D gene TRBD2, 5 bases. In germline, CDR1 is SSHAT, CDR2 FNYEAQ (reference sequence). The CDR3 is made up of 16 amino acids. DNA of the CDR3: TGTGCTAGCAGCCCTGGTGAGGGCCTGAACACCGGGGAGCTGTTTTTT. It codes for CASSPGEGLNTGELFF.

The genes are TRBV5-1 and TRBJ1-6; TRBD1 might be the D (5 bases). The CDR3 runs 15 residues. Germline V gene sequence: CDR1 SGHRS, CDR2 YFSETQ. Trimming took 2 bases from V and 7 from J, leaving 13 bases between them. The DNA for the CDR3 is TGCGCCAGCAGCTTACGCACTCCAGGGAATTCACCCCTCCACTTT. As protein: CASSLRTPGNSPLHF.

This clone was seen a handful of times. The rearrangement uses TRBV7-9 and TRBJ2-2; 8 bases fit TRBD2. Germline CDR1 reads SEHNR; CDR2 reads FQNEAQ (reference sequence). The CDR3 is 16 residues long. Trimming removed 6 bases from V and 3 bases from J; junction bases left unmatched: 9. The CDR3, as DNA: TGTGCCAGCAGGGATAAGTGGCGGGGGGACACCGGGGAGCTGTTTTTT. Protein product: CASRDKWRGDTGELFF.

This clone showed up just a few times. The V and J genes are TRBV5-1 and TRBJ1-5; D remains unclear. The germline gives CDR1 SGHRS, CDR2 YFSETQ. The CDR3 covers 14 residues. Trimming cost V 2 bases and J 5 bases, with 11 bases left between them. CDR3 nucleotide sequence: TGCGCCAGCAGCTTTTCTCCCGGGGATCAGCCCCAGCATTTT. Translating it yields CASSFSPGDQPQHF.

The sample holds a few counts of this clone. The CDR3 protein is CSVEGTGGRYGYTF. The CDR3 DNA sequence: TGCAGCGTTGAAGGGACAGGGGGCCGCTATGGCTACACCTTC. The chain employs TRBV29-1 and TRBJ1-2, with 11 bases aligning to TRBD1. Per germline, CDR1 SQVTM and CDR2 ANQGSEA. The CDR3 has 14 amino acids. V trimming: 1 base; J trimming: 4 bases; junction bases outside the gene matches: 2.

A few counts support this clone. This chain uses TRBV9 with TRBJ2-1; D is possibly TRBD2 (5 bases). The CDR3 is 12 residues long. Germline V gives CDR1 SGDLS, CDR2 YYNGEE. The V gene lost 2 bases and the J gene lost 6 bases, with 6 bases spanning the gap. The CDR3 DNA is TGTGCCAGCAGCGTGGAGGTCAATGAGCAGTTCTTC. Translated: CASSVEVNEQFF. Looking up the rest from reference TRBV9 and TRBJ2-1 gives the full variable domain: DSGVTQTPKHLITATGQRVTLRCSPRSGDLSVYWYQQSLDQGLQFLIQYYNGEERAKGNILERFSAQQFPDLHSELNLSSLELGDSALYFCASSVEVNEQFFGPGTRLTVL.

The V gene is TRBV27, the J gene TRBJ1-2, with D unresolved. The CDR3 spans 14 residues. Germline assignment: CDR1 MNHEY and CDR2 SMNVEV (reference sequence). Trimming shortened V by 0 bases and J by 8 bases, and 13 bases separated the two germline ends. CDR3 residues: CASSLSGPARGYTF. In DNA, the CDR3 is TGTGCCAGCAGTTTATCCGGCCCAGCGAGAGGCTACACCTTC.

This clone was counted between two and nine times. This chain connects TRBV30 to TRBJ1-1, with 7 bases identical to TRBD1. Germline V gives CDR1 GTSNPN, CDR2 SVGIG (reference sequence). This CDR3 is 13 amino acids long. With 7 bases clipped from V and 3 bases from J, the junction kept 8 bases outside the gene matches. The CDR3: CAYEQGSHTEAFF. CDR3 sequence (DNA): TGTGCCTACGAACAGGGGAGTCACACTGAAGCTTTCTTT.

This sequence joins TRBV27 and TRBJ1-2; tentatively, D is TRBD1 (5 bases). Germline loops: CDR1 MNHEY, CDR2 SMNVEV (reference sequence). Trimming left V 2 bases short and J 3 bases short, with 10 bases between. The CDR3 runs 14 residues. CDR3 sequence: CASSLRGDDYGYTF. The CDR3 nucleotides read TGTGCCAGCAGTTTACGGGGGGATGACTATGGCTACACCTTC.

V and J are TRBV28 and TRBJ2-2; D perhaps matches TRBD2 (6 bases). Germline CDR1 reads MDHEN; CDR2 reads SYDVKM. V lost 2 bases and J lost 6, with 10 bases in between. The CDR3 is 14 amino acids. The CDR3 DNA is TGTGCCAGCAGTTTAGGCGGGATAGCCGGGGAGCTGTTTTTT. It translates to CASSLGGIAGELFF.

This chain joins TRBV2 and TRBJ2-5; perhaps TRBD2 as D (6 bases). The V gene's germline CDR1 is SNHLY and CDR2 FYNNEI. The CDR3 spans 12 residues. Trimming stripped 6 bases from V and 3 bases from J, with 8 bases between. This CDR3 is CASSRREETQYF. CDR3 coding DNA: TGTGCCAGCAGCAGGAGGGAAGAGACCCAGTACTTC.

This clone was counted only a few times. The V call is TRBV2, the J call TRBJ2-3; TRBD1 is a possible D gene (6 bases). This CDR3 is built from 13 residues. V lost 4 bases to trimming and J lost 4 bases, with 9 bases between them. Germline V CDR1 and CDR2: SNHLY, FYNNEI. This CDR3 is CASSGDIPDTQYF. CDR3 sequence (DNA): TGTGCCAGCAGTGGGGACATCCCAGATACGCAGTATTTT.

The gene calls are TRBV29-1 and TRBJ2-7; 9 bases are a match to TRBD1. J lost 5 bases, V lost 4 bases, and 0 bases had no gene match. The CDR3 spans 11 residues. CDR1 SQVTM and CDR2 ANQGSEA come from the germline V gene. The DNA for the CDR3 is TGCAGCGTTGGGACAGGGGACGAGCAGTACTTC. Amino acids: CSVGTGDEQYF.

V is TRBV7-2 and J is TRBJ1-2; D is unresolved. The germline V gene encodes CDR1 SGHTA and CDR2 FQGNSA. The CDR3 sequence is 13 residues long. Trimming took 5 bases from V and 8 from J, leaving 15 bases between them. The CDR3 DNA reads as TGTGCCAGCAGCCCAGACCCGGGGAGGGGCTACACCTTC. It encodes CASSPDPGRGYTF.

The J gene is TRBJ2-5, the V gene TRBV11-2, with 7 bases lining up with TRBD2. The germline V gene encodes CDR1 SGHAT and CDR2 FQNNGV. J was trimmed by 2 bases and V by 1 base; bases with no gene match: 4. CDR3 length equals 15 residues. Here the CDR3 reads CASSLGSAGQETQYF. The CDR3 region has the DNA TGTGCCAGCAGCTTAGGTTCAGCGGGACAAGAGACCCAGTACTTC. The full variable domain, with the rest looked up from reference TRBV11-2 and TRBJ2-5, is EAGVAQSPRYKIIEKRQSVAFWCNPISGHATLYWYQQILGQGPKLLIQFQNNGVVDDSQLPKDRFSAERLKGVDSTLKIQPAKLEDSAVYLCASSLGSAGQETQYFGPGTRLLVL.

The chain joins TRBV4-3 to TRBJ2-5, with 7 bases matching TRBD1. J gave up 4 bases and V 4 bases, and 9 bases lay outside the gene matches. Germline V gene lookup returns CDR1 LGHNA and CDR2 YSLEER. CDR3 length equals 15 residues. The CDR3 region is CASSPDRREGETQYF. DNA of the CDR3: TGCGCCAGCAGCCCGGACAGGCGCGAGGGAGAGACCCAGTACTTC.

This clone has more than one count but fewer than ten. The chain carries TRBV7-2 and TRBJ2-1; 7 bases are shared with TRBD2. This CDR3 spans 15 amino acids. Germline V lookup: CDR1 SGHTA, CDR2 FQGNSA. Unmatched junction bases numbered 2, after V lost 2 bases and J lost 1 base. In DNA, the CDR3 is TGTGCCAGCAGCTTACACGGGGGGTCCTACAATGAGCAGTTCTTC. It translates to CASSLHGGSYNEQFF. Full variable domain (remainder filled in from reference TRBV7-2 and TRBJ2-1): GAGVSQSPSNKVTEKGKDVELRCDPISGHTALYWYRQSLGQGLEFLIYFQGNSAPDKSGLPSDRFSAERTGGSVSTLTIQRTQQEDSAVYLCASSLHGGSYNEQFFGPGTRLTVL.

This rearrangement joins TRBV29-1 to TRBJ2-3, with 9 bases fitting TRBD2. The V segment lost 5 bases and the J segment 0 bases; nucleotides outside the gene matches: 6. CDR3 length equals 15 residues. Looked up from germline, CDR1 is SQVTM and CDR2 is ANQGSEA. The CDR3 loop reads CSVFGAGGSTDTQYF. CDR3 DNA sequence: TGCAGCGTTTTTGGAGCGGGGGGTAGCACAGATACGCAGTATTTT.

J is TRBJ1-5 and V is TRBV29-1; no firm D call. Germline loops: CDR1 SQVTM, CDR2 ANQGSEA. CDR3 length: 13 residues. The ends were cut back, 3 bases at V and 0 bases at J, with 6 bases in the middle. CDR3 bases: TGCAGCGTTGATCACAATAGCAATCAGCCCCAGCATTTT. This sequence encodes CSVDHNSNQPQHF.